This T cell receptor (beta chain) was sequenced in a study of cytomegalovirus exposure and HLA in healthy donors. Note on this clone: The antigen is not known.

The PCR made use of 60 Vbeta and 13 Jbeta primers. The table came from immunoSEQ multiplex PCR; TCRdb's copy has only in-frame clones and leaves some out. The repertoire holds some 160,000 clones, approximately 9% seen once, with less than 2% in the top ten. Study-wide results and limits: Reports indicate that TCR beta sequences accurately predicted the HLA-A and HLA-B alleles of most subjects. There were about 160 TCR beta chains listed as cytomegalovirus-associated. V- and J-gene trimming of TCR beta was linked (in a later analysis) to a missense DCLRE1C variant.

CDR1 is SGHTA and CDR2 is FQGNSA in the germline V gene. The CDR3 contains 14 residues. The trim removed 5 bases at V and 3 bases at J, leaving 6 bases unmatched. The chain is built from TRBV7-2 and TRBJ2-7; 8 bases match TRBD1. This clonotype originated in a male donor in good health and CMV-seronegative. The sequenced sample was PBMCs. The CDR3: CASSPSDRGYEQYF. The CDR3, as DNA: TGTGCCAGCAGCCCATCCGACAGGGGCTACGAGCAGTACTTC.